Listed below are T cell receptor beta chains from one sample, sequenced in a study of patients and donors after allogeneic stem cell transplantation. TCRdb redid the calling of the RT-PCR reads with MiXCR, one entry per CDR3 protein. The sample records about 230,000 distinct CDR3 sequences, 11% to 15% being singletons. The specimen was blood, either unsorted or a sorted T cell fraction (not recorded which). These receptor sequences come from a human donor who was either an allogeneic HSCT recipient or a stem cell or donor lymphocyte infusion donor (not recorded which). It is not recorded whose cells these are; they may come from a transplant donor. CDR3s include the opening cysteine and the closing phenylalanine or tryptophan. Each record gives: V gene, J gene, CDR3 protein.

>TRBV27|TRBJ1-1
CASSLGERHTEAFF
>TRBV6-1|TRBJ2-3
CASSLRTPMYTQYF
>TRBV7-6|TRBJ2-1
CASSLETGVFYNEQFF
>TRBV5-1|TRBJ2-5
CASSPVARETQYF
>TRBV7-9|TRBJ1-4
CASRRTGGEEKLFF
>TRBV20-1|TRBJ2-5
CSETSSGETQYF
>TRBV24-1|TRBJ1-5
CATHSGQGGNQPQHF
>TRBV12-3/TRBV12-4|TRBJ1-2
CASSLRQGMSYTF
>TRBV4-2|TRBJ1-2
CASSPGADSRDGYTF
>TRBV2|TRBJ1-1
CASSEAERHHTEAFF
>TRBV30|TRBJ1-6
CAQGEPNSPLHF
>TRBV3-1|TRBJ1-2
CASSPGTVANYGYTF
>TRBV29-1|TRBJ2-5
CSVHGGYQETQYF
>TRBV5-1|TRBJ2-2
CASSQPTATGELFF
>TRBV20-1|TRBJ1-5
CSARDRKQGGYSNQPQHF
>TRBV28|TRBJ2-1
CASSTGTGLRNEQFF
>TRBV6-1|TRBJ1-2
CASSSGPASGYTF
>TRBV9|TRBJ2-5
CASSVGTAVKETQYF
>TRBV6-1|TRBJ2-1
CASTRLAGGRSEQFF
>TRBV24-1|TRBJ2-6
CATSDFVGGANVLTF
>TRBV6-5|TRBJ2-7
CASSYRGEQYF
>TRBV7-2|TRBJ2-3
CASSLAGQKVDTQYF
>TRBV18|TRBJ1-4
CASSPSQPATNEKLFF
>TRBV20-1|TRBJ2-3
CSASGLGTGAYTDTQYF
>TRBV6-6|TRBJ1-1
CASSYATEAFF
>TRBV27|TRBJ2-5
CASSVGTLQETQYF
>TRBV18|TRBJ2-1
CASSRGPDNEQFF
>TRBV7-9|TRBJ1-6
CASRGGFDSPLHF
>TRBV20-1|TRBJ2-5
CSARDKETGVETQYF
>TRBV2|TRBJ1-1
CAANGHKSEAFF
>TRBV3-1|TRBJ1-3
CASSQTLSSGNTIYF
>TRBV11-2|TRBJ1-4
CASSRGTGNEKLFF
>TRBV20-1|TRBJ1-1
CSARVAEKMNTEAFF
>TRBV2|TRBJ1-2
CASSGDSPNLGYTF
>TRBV27|TRBJ1-5
CASSLFENQPQHF
>TRBV7-6|TRBJ2-3
CASSLGPPGSTDTQYF
>TRBV10-3|TRBJ1-5
CANPDRNQPQHF
>TRBV7-2|TRBJ1-3
CAADYQGSGNTIYF
>TRBV5-1|TRBJ1-2
CASSLTDNYGYTF
>TRBV11-3|TRBJ1-2
CASSPTNGYGYTF
>TRBV7-2|TRBJ1-1
CASSPRESMNTEAFF
>TRBV12-3/TRBV12-4|TRBJ1-1
CASSLDRVTEAFF
>TRBV6-2/TRBV6-3|TRBJ1-5
CASSYFPDISPQPQHF
>TRBV4-1|TRBJ1-5
CASSADSSNQPQHF
>TRBV18|TRBJ2-2
CASSPVRGSGELFF
>TRBV27|TRBJ1-6
CASSWEGQNNSPLHF
>TRBV4-2|TRBJ2-1
CASSQVTGGARHNEQFF
>TRBV30|TRBJ2-5
CAWGALAGGVTQYF
>TRBV4-3|TRBJ2-1
CASSQGGGLNEQFF
>TRBV29-1|TRBJ1-4
CSADSATNEKLFF
>TRBV24-1|TRBJ2-5
CATSDNSGGKETQYF
>TRBV5-1|TRBJ2-7
CASSLGAGVREQYF
>TRBV13|TRBJ1-6
CASSLGGKHNSPLHF
>TRBV5-1|TRBJ1-1
CASSRGRTNTEAFF
>TRBV5-1|TRBJ2-7
CASSSGGSYEQYF
>TRBV10-2|TRBJ2-2
CATMDRAGGELFF
>TRBV7-2|TRBJ2-1
CASSFYSGGARNEQFF
>TRBV5-1|TRBJ1-6
CASSSGTGERSPLHF
>TRBV2|TRBJ1-2
CASSEEFGGYVYGYTF
>TRBV7-2|TRBJ2-1
CASSTMLGNEQFF